This T cell receptor beta chain was observed in a study of technical replicates of blood from a few donors. V shed 4 bases and J shed 5 bases, with 16 bases lying between them. The CDR3 is 15 amino acids. Germline V gene data show CDR1 as MNHNS and CDR2 as SASEGT. This table comes from immunoSEQ multiplex PCR, and its TCRdb copy is limited to in-frame clones, with some not included. The sample contains tens of thousands of clones, 95% to 98% of which appear only once. The TCR was taken from a human donor in good health. The sequenced material came from T cells isolated from PBMCs. This chain uses TRBV6-1 with TRBJ2-3; D gene uncertain. DNA for the CDR3: TGTGCCAGCAGTGGCACTCTGAACTCGAGAGATACGCAGTATTTT. It specifies CASSGTLNSRDTQYF.